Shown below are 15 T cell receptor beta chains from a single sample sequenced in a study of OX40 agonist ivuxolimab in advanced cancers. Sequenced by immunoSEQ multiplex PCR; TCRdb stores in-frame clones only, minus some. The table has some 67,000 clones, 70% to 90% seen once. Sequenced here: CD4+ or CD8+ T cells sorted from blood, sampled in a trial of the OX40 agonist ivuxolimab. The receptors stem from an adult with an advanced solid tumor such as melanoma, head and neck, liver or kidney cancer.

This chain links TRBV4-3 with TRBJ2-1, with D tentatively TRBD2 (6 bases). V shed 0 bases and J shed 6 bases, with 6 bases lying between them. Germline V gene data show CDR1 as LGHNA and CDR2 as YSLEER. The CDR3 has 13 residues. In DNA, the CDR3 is TGCGCCAGCAGCCAAGAGGGGGGCAATGAGCAGTTCTTC. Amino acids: CASSQEGGNEQFF.

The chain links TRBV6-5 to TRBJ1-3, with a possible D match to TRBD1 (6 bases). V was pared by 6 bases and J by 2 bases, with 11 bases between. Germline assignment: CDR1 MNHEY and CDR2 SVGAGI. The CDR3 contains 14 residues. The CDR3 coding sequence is TGTGCCAGCAGCCCCTGGGGGCCTGGAAACACCATATATTTT. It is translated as CASSPWGPGNTIYF.

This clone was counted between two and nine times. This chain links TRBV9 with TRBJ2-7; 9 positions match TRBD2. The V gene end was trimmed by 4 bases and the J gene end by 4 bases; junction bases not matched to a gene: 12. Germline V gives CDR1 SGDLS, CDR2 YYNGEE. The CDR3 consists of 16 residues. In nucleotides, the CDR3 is TGTGCCAGCAGCCCAGGCGGGGGGGAACGCCAATACGAGCAGTACTTC. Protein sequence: CASSPGGGERQYEQYF.

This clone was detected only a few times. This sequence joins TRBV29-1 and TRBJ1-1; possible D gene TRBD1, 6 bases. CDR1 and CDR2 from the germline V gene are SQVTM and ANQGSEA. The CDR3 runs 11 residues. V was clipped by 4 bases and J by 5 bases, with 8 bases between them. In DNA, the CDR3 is TGCAGCGTTGCAACAGGGACTGAAGCTTTCTTT. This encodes CSVATGTEAFF.

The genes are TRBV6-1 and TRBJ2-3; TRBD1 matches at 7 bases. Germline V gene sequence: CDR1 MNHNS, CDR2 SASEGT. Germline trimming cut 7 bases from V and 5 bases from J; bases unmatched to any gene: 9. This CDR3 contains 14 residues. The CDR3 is CASILGTAGDTQYF. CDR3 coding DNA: TGTGCCAGCATTCTCGGGACAGCTGGAGATACGCAGTATTTT.

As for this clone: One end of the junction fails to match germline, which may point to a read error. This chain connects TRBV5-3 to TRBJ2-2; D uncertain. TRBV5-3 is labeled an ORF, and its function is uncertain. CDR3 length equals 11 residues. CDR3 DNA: TGCGCAGATCGGGTCGGCGGGGAGCTGTTTTTT. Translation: CADRVGGELFF.

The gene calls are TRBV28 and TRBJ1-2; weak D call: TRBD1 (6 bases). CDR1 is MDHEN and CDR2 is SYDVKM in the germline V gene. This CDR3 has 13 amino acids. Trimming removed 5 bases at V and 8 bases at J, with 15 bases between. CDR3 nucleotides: TGTGCCAGCAGTATCAACAGGGCCCAGGGCTACACCTTC. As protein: CASSINRAQGYTF.

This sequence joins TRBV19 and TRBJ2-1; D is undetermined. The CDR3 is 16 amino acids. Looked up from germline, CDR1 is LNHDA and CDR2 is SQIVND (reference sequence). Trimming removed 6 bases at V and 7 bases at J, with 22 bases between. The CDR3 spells CASSENTGPSPNEQFF. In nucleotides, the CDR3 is TGTGCCAGTAGCGAAAATACCGGGCCATCACCAAATGAGCAGTTCTTC.

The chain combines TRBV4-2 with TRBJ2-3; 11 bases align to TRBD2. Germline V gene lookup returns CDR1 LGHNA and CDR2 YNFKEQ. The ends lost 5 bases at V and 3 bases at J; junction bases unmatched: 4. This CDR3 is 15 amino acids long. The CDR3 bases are TGTGCCAGCAGCACTAGCGGGAGCTCGACAGATACGCAGTATTTT. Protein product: CASSTSGSSTDTQYF.

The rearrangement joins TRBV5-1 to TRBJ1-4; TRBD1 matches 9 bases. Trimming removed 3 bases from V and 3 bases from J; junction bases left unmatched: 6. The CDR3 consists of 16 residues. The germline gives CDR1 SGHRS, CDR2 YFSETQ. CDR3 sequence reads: CASSYDGTGPNEKLFF. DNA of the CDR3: TGCGCCAGCAGCTATGACGGGACAGGGCCTAATGAAAAACTGTTTTTT.

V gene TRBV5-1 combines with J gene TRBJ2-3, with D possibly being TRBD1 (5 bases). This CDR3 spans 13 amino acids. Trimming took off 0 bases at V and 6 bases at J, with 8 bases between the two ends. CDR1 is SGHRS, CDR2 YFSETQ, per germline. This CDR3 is CASSLGWGDTQYF. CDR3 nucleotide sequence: TGCGCCAGCAGCTTGGGTTGGGGCGATACGCAGTATTTT.

The DNA of the CDR3 is TGTGCCACCCTGGGTCATCCCTACAATGAGCAGTTCTTC. It translates to CATLGHPYNEQFF. The chain is built from TRBV15 and TRBJ2-1; D gene ambiguous. This CDR3 contains 13 residues. The V end was cut by 8 bases, the J end by 2 bases, with 10 bases between. CDR1 and CDR2 from the germline V gene are LNHNV and YYDKDF (reference sequence). Full variable domain (rest looked up from reference TRBV15 and TRBJ2-1): DAMVIQNPRYQVTQFGKPVTLSCSQTLNHNVMYWYQQKSSQAPKLLFHYYDKDFNNEADTPDNFQSRRPNTSFCFLDIRSPGLGDTAMYLCATLGHPYNEQFFGPGTRLTVL.

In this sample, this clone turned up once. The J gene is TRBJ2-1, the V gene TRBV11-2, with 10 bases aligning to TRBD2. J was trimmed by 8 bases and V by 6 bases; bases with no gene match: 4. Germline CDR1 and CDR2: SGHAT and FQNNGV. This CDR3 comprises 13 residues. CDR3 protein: CASRVAGGHEQFF. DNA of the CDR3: TGTGCCAGCAGGGTAGCGGGAGGTCATGAGCAGTTCTTC.

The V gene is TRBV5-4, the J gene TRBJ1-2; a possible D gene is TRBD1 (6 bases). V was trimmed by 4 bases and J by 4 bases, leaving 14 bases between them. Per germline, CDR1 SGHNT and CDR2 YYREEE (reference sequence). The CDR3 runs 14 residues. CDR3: CASSPPGTSYGYTF. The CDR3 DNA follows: TGTGCCAGCAGCCCGCCCGGGACAAGCTATGGCTACACCTTC.

The CDR3 nucleotides are TGTGCCAGCAGCCAAGACCGCTTCTCTGGGGCCAACGTCCTGACTTTC. Residues: CASSQDRFSGANVLTF. The J gene is TRBJ2-6, the V gene TRBV14, with D uncertain. CDR3 size: 16 residues. Germline loops: CDR1 SGHDN, CDR2 FVKESK. With 0 bases removed from V and 0 bases from J, the gap between germline ends came to 6 bases.